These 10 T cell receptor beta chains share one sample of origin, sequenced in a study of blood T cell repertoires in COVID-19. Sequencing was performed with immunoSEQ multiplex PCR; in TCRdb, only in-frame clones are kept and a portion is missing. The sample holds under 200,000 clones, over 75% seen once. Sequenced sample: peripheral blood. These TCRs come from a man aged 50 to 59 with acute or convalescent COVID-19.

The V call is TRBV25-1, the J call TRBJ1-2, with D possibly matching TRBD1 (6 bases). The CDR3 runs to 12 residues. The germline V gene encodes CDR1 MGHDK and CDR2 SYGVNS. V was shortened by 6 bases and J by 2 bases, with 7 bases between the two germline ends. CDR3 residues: CASRGQNYGYTF. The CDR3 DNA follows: TGTGCCAGCAGAGGACAGAACTATGGCTACACCTTC.

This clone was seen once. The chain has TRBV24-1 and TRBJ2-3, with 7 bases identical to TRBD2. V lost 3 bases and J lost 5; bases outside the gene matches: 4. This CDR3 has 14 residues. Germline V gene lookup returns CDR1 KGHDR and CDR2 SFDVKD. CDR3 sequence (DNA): TGTGCCACCAGTGATCAGGGCGGGGGAGATACGCAGTATTTT. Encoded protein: CATSDQGGGDTQYF.

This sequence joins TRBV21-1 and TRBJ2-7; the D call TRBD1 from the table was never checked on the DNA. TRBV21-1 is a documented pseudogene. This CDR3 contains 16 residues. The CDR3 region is CASSNNPGGQGAEQYF. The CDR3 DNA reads TGTGCCAGCAGCAACAACCCTGGCGGTCAGGGGGCCGAGCAGTACTTC.

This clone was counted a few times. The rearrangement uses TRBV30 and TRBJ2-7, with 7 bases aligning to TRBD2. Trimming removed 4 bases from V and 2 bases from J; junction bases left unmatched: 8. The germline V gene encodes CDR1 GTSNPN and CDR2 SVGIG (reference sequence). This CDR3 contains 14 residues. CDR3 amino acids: CAWTRGSQTYEQYF. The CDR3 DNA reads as TGTGCCTGGACTCGCGGGAGTCAGACCTACGAGCAGTACTTC.

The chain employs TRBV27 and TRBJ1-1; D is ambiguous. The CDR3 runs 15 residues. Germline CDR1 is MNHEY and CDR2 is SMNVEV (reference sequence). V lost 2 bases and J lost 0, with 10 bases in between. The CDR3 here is CASSLGRSMNTEAFF. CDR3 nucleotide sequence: TGTGCCAGCAGTTTAGGGAGGAGCATGAACACTGAAGCTTTCTTT.

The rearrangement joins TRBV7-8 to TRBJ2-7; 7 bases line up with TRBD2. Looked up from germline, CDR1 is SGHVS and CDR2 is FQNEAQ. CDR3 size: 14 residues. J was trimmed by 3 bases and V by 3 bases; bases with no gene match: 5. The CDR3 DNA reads TGTGCCAGCAGCTTCGGGACTACCGTCTACGAGCAGTACTTC. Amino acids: CASSFGTTVYEQYF.

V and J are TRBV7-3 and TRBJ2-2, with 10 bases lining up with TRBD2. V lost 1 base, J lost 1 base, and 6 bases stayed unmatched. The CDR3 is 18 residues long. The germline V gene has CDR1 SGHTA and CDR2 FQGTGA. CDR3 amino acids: CASSLIPTSGRNTGELFF. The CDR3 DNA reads TGTGCCAGCAGCTTAATCCCGACTAGCGGGCGGAACACCGGGGAGCTGTTTTTT. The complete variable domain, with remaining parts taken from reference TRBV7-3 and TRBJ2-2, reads GAGVSQTPSNKVTEKGKYVELRCDPISGHTALYWYRQSLGQGPEFLIYFQGTGAADDSGLPNDRFFAVRPEGSVSTLKIQRTERGDSAVYLCASSLIPTSGRNTGELFFGEGSRLTVL.

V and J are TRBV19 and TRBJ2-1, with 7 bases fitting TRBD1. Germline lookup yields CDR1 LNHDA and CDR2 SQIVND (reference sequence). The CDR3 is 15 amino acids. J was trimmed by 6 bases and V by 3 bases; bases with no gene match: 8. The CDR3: CASSIGTARGNEQFF. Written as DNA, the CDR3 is TGTGCCAGTAGTATTGGGACAGCCCGGGGCAATGAGCAGTTCTTC. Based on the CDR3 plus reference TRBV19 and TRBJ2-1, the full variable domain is DGGITQSPKYLFRKEGQNVTLSCEQNLNHDAMYWYRQDPGQGLRLIYYSQIVNDFQKGDIAEGYSVSREKKESFPLTVTSAQKNPTAFYLCASSIGTARGNEQFFGPGTRLTVL.

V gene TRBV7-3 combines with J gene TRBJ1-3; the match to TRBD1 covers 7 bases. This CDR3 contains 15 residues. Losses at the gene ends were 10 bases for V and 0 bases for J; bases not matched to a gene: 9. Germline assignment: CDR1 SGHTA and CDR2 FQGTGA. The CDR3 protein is CATTGVNYSGNTIYF. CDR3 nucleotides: TGTGCCACCACAGGGGTCAACTACTCTGGAAACACCATATATTTT.

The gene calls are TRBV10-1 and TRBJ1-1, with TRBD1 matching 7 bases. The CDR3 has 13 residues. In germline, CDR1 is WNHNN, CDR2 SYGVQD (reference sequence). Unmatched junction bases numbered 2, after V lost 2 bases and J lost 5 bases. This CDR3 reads CASSEAGGTEAFF. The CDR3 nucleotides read TGCGCCAGCAGTGAGGCAGGGGGGACTGAAGCTTTCTTT.